The 11 T cell receptor beta chains listed next were all sequenced from one sample in a study of blood T cell repertoires in COVID-19. The repertoire was sequenced with immunoSEQ multiplex PCR; TCRdb's copy has only in-frame clones and lacks some. The sample includes about 220,000 clones, 83% of them seen just once. Sequencing used PBMCs or T cells enriched from blood (not recorded which). These receptors all come from a woman aged 35 to 49 who had been exposed to COVID-19.

V usage is TRBV19 and J usage is TRBJ1-3; a possible D gene is TRBD1 (5 bases). The CDR3 loop spans 16 amino acids. The ends were cut back, 7 bases at V and 1 base at J, with 17 bases in the middle. Germline V gives CDR1 LNHDA, CDR2 SQIVND (reference sequence). The CDR3 sequence: CASTADSLYSGNTIYF. The CDR3, as DNA: TGTGCCAGTACCGCAGACAGCCTCTATTCTGGAAACACCATATATTTT. Drawing the rest from reference TRBV19 and TRBJ1-3, the complete variable domain is DGGITQSPKYLFRKEGQNVTLSCEQNLNHDAMYWYRQDPGQGLRLIYYSQIVNDFQKGDIAEGYSVSREKKESFPLTVTSAQKNPTAFYLCASTADSLYSGNTIYFGEGSWLTVV.

The CDR3 region is CASRGTGSNQPQHF. The CDR3 bases are TGTGCCAGCAGGGGGACAGGGAGCAATCAGCCCCAGCATTTT. The chain couples TRBV6-5 to TRBJ1-5; the match to TRBD1 covers 9 bases. V trimming: 6 bases; J trimming: 1 base; junction bases outside the gene matches: 1. This CDR3 is built from 14 residues. Germline V gene sequence: CDR1 MNHEY, CDR2 SVGAGI.

This clone was picked up one time. This chain links TRBV27 with TRBJ1-1; D remains unclear. CDR1 and CDR2 from the germline V gene are MNHEY and SMNVEV (reference sequence). The CDR3 is made up of 13 amino acids. V was shortened by 2 bases and J by 1 base, with 5 bases between the two germline ends. This CDR3 reads CASSLRGNTEAFF. The CDR3, as DNA: TGTGCCAGCAGTTTACGGGGGAACACTGAAGCTTTCTTT.

The chain recombines TRBV15 with TRBJ1-2; TRBD1 might be the D (5 bases). This CDR3 region has 20 residues. Trimming cost V 0 bases and J 10 bases, with 33 bases left between them. The germline V gene encodes CDR1 LNHNV and CDR2 YYDKDF (reference sequence). CDR3 DNA: TGTGCCACCAGCAGAGATTGGTCGGGAGCCCCTACGGGGGGGGGTATTGACTACACCTTC. Translation gives CATSRDWSGAPTGGGIDYTF.

This clone turned up a few times. This chain joins TRBV28 and TRBJ2-7; maybe TRBD1 (6 bases). The CDR3 sequence is 15 residues long. The ends were cut back, 5 bases at V and 2 bases at J, with 16 bases in the middle. CDR1 and CDR2 from the germline V gene are MDHEN and SYDVKM. The CDR3 DNA follows: TGTGCCAGCAGTCCACCCGGGACAAGGACCTACGAGCAGTACTTC. Translated: CASSPPGTRTYEQYF.

J is TRBJ2-5 and V is TRBV7-6, with 13 bases matching TRBD2. CDR1 and CDR2 (germline): SGHVS, FNYEAQ. The junction had 3 bases not matched to a gene; V was cut back by 2 bases and J by 6 bases. The CDR3 spans 15 residues. The CDR3 loop is CASSLQGLAGQTQYF. The CDR3, as DNA: TGTGCCAGCAGCTTACAGGGACTAGCGGGACAGACCCAGTACTTC.

This chain joins TRBV29-1 and TRBJ1-2, with 7 positions matching TRBD1. The trim removed 6 bases at V and 2 bases at J, leaving 9 bases unmatched. The germline V gene has CDR1 SQVTM and CDR2 ANQGSEA. This CDR3 contains 14 residues. CDR3 loop: CSVADRDGNYGYTF. As DNA, the CDR3 is TGCAGCGTGGCAGACAGGGATGGGAACTATGGCTACACCTTC.

A few counts support this clone. The chain joins TRBV7-6 to TRBJ1-4; TRBD1 aligns across 10 bases. The CDR3 is made up of 14 amino acids. V was pared by 5 bases and J by 7 bases, with 4 bases of the junction left unmatched. From germline, CDR1 is SGHVS and CDR2 FNYEAQ. CDR3 in DNA: TGTGCCAGCAGCGGACAGGGGGGGGTTGAAAAACTGTTTTTT. Translation gives CASSGQGGVEKLFF.

CDR3 protein: CASSFAQTGYGYTF. Written as DNA, the CDR3 is TGTGCCAGCAGTTTCGCGCAGACGGGATATGGCTACACCTTC. The genes are TRBV27 and TRBJ1-2; no clear D gene. Trimming took 3 bases from V and 5 from J, leaving 13 bases between them. The CDR3 covers 14 residues. Germline V gene sequence: CDR1 MNHEY, CDR2 SMNVEV (reference sequence).

CDR3 coding DNA: TGTGCCAGTAACCTCAGGGGACCTAATGAAAAACTGTTTTTT. Residues: CASNLRGPNEKLFF. The V and J genes are TRBV19 and TRBJ1-4, with D possibly being TRBD1 (6 bases). Germline CDR1 and CDR2: LNHDA and SQIVND (reference sequence). This CDR3 comprises 14 residues. Trimming took 7 bases from V and 3 from J, leaving 12 bases between them.

This clone was recorded a few times. The genes are TRBV3-1 (or the pseudogene TRBV3-2) and TRBJ2-7, with 12 nucleotides matching TRBD2. Trimming at V came to 2 bases and at J to 0 bases, leaving 14 bases not matched to a gene. CDR3 size: 20 residues. Germline V CDR1 and CDR2: LGHDT, YNNKEL (reference sequence). CDR3 coding DNA: TGTGCCAGCAGCCAAATTCCTGAGACTAGCGGGGGACCTGACTCCTACGAGCAGTACTTC. Translating it yields CASSQIPETSGGPDSYEQYF.